Below are 12 T cell receptor beta chains sequenced from a single sample in a study of T cell responses to AZD1222 COVID-19 vaccine (dated by TCRdb to about 2021). Preparation of the library involved the immunoSEQ multiplex PCR assay. Entries here come from immuneACCESS through TCRdb and include only in-frame sequences with V and J called. Some clones fail to appear in such tables; in the studies checked, an unresolved V gene covers under half of the shortfall, and the cause of the remainder is unknown. The sample records around 150,000 clones, about 80% of which are singletons. The ten largest clonotypes hold roughly 4% of the sample. What this sample's time point label stands for: baseline before first vaccination. Sample: peripheral blood, taken on day 0 of AZD1222 vaccination. The receptors derive from an adult in good health.

The rearrangement uses TRBV30 and TRBJ1-2; D perhaps matches TRBD1 (6 bases). The CDR3 runs 14 residues. V lost 4 bases to trimming and J lost 2 bases, with 14 bases between them. CDR1 and CDR2 from the germline V gene are GTSNPN and SVGIG (reference sequence). Here the CDR3 reads CAWNLPRGNYGYTF. The CDR3 DNA reads as TGTGCCTGGAACCTCCCCAGGGGCAACTATGGCTACACCTTC.

This clone was found once. The genes are TRBV28 and TRBJ1-2; maybe TRBD1 (5 bases). Trimming cost V 4 bases and J 4 bases, with 16 bases left between them. The CDR3 covers 15 residues. Germline-derived CDR1 and CDR2 are MDHEN and SYDVKM. DNA of the CDR3: TGTGCCAGCAGTTCACCCCTTGGGGGAAGCTATGGCTACACCTTC. As protein: CASSSPLGGSYGYTF.

The CDR3 nucleotides read TGTGCCAGCTCACCATCATCGGGAGAACCAACTAATGAAAAACTGTTTTTT. It translates to CASSPSSGEPTNEKLFF. V gene TRBV18 combines with J gene TRBJ1-4; D uncertain. V shed 2 bases and J shed 0 bases, with 13 bases lying between them. The CDR3 has 17 residues. Germline V gene lookup returns CDR1 KGHSH and CDR2 LQKENI.

The J gene is TRBJ2-1, the V gene TRBV15, with 8 bases aligning to TRBD2. J was trimmed by 1 base and V by 0 bases; bases with no gene match: 20. The CDR3 contains 22 residues. CDR1 and CDR2 from the germline V gene are LNHNV and YYDKDF (reference sequence). CDR3 nucleotide sequence: TGTGCCACCAGCAGAGATAGGAGAGGGCAGCGGGGGTTTACCCCTTCCTACAATGAGCAGTTCTTC. It encodes CATSRDRRGQRGFTPSYNEQFF.

The V gene is TRBV5-6, the J gene TRBJ2-1, with TRBD1 matching over 9 bases. Germline lookup yields CDR1 SGHDT and CDR2 YYEEEE. The ends lost 7 bases at V and 5 bases at J; junction bases unmatched: 4. The CDR3 extends over 13 amino acids. DNA for the CDR3: TGTGCCAGCCTGGGACAGGGCCACAATGAGCAGTTCTTC. Translated: CASLGQGHNEQFF. Filled out from reference TRBV5-6 and TRBJ2-1, the complete variable domain reads DAGVTQSPTHLIKTRGQQVTLRCSPKSGHDTVSWYQQALGQGPQFIFQYYEEEERQRGNFPDRFSGHQFPNYSSELNVNALLLGDSALYLCASLGQGHNEQFFGPGTRLTVL.

The J gene is TRBJ1-3, the V gene TRBV5-4, with D uncertain. The V end was cut by 0 bases, the J end by 0 bases, with 7 bases between. Germline CDR1 SGHNT, CDR2 YYREEE (reference sequence). This CDR3 comprises 15 residues. The CDR3 DNA sequence: TGTGCCAGCAGCTTGGCCCCGTTCTCTGGAAACACCATATATTTT. Translated, it gives CASSLAPFSGNTIYF.

J is TRBJ2-1 and V is TRBV10-1; D is unclear. The length of the CDR3 is 11 residues. Germline loops: CDR1 WNHNN, CDR2 SYGVQD (reference sequence). With 3 bases removed from V and 6 bases from J, the gap between germline ends came to 3 bases. The CDR3 nucleotides read TGCGCCAGCAGTGACAGCAATGAGCAGTTCTTC. Protein product: CASSDSNEQFF.

The V and J genes are TRBV28 and TRBJ1-3; unclear D gene. Germline CDR1 and CDR2: MDHEN and SYDVKM. The CDR3 loop spans 13 amino acids. Trimming pared 7 bases from V and 4 bases from J, leaving 11 bases between. This CDR3 is CASIRLQGNTIYF. The CDR3, as DNA: TGTGCCAGCATCCGACTGCAGGGAAACACCATATATTTT.

J is TRBJ1-5 and V is TRBV18; no clear D gene. Germline lookup yields CDR1 KGHSH and CDR2 LQKENI. V shed 0 bases and J shed 2 bases, with 14 bases lying between them. This CDR3 region has 17 residues. CDR3 coding DNA: TGTGCCAGCTCACCACCTTTAGGGTCGTTCGGCAATCAGCCCCAGCATTTT. Encoded protein: CASSPPLGSFGNQPQHF.

The rearrangement links TRBV5-1 to TRBJ1-1; 12 bases are a match to TRBD1. The germline V gene encodes CDR1 SGHRS and CDR2 YFSETQ. CDR3 size: 15 residues. The V gene end was trimmed by 4 bases and the J gene end by 7 bases; junction bases not matched to a gene: 8. The CDR3 is CASSTLGQGADEAFF. CDR3 nucleotide sequence: TGCGCCAGCAGCACCTTGGGACAGGGGGCTGATGAAGCTTTCTTT. The full variable domain, with the rest looked up from reference TRBV5-1 and TRBJ1-1, is KAGVTQTPRYLIKTRGQQVTLSCSPISGHRSVSWYQQTPGQGLQFLFEYFSETQRNKGNFPGRFSGRQFSNSRSEMNVSTLELGDSALYLCASSTLGQGADEAFFGQGTRLTVV.

This chain links TRBV13 with TRBJ2-2, with 8 bases that match TRBD1. From germline, CDR1 is PRHDT and CDR2 FYEKMQ (reference sequence). J was trimmed by 5 bases and V by 2 bases; bases with no gene match: 4. The CDR3 loop spans 15 amino acids. Here the CDR3 reads CASSLRGQVTGELFF. CDR3 sequence (DNA): TGTGCCAGCAGCTTAAGGGGACAGGTTACCGGGGAGCTGTTTTTT.

This chain links TRBV7-3 with TRBJ1-2, with no clear D. V was clipped by 5 bases and J by 8 bases, with 15 bases between them. CDR3 length equals 13 residues. Germline loops: CDR1 SGHTA, CDR2 FQGTGA. The CDR3 is CASSDQAGGGYTF. CDR3 sequence (DNA): TGTGCCAGCAGCGACCAGGCAGGTGGGGGCTACACCTTC. The variable domain in full, with the rest retrieved from reference TRBV7-3 and TRBJ1-2, is GAGVSQTPSNKVTEKGKYVELRCDPISGHTALYWYRQSLGQGPEFLIYFQGTGAADDSGLPNDRFFAVRPEGSVSTLKIQRTERGDSAVYLCASSDQAGGGYTFGSGTRLTVV.